The 29 T cell receptor beta chains given below trace back to one sample, sequenced in a study of shared T cell receptors in the human thymus. Data came from immunoSEQ multiplex PCR; TCRdb stores just in-frame clones and leaves some out. The sample includes around 730,000 clones, 80% to 90% of them seen just once. This same sample was also part of a study on human thymus T cells.

Sequencing was done on a sample of thymocytes. The origin of the receptors is a girl in the first two years of life with a congenital heart defect.

This clone was observed a few times. The V and J genes are TRBV6-1 and TRBJ2-7; no clear D gene. The CDR3 is 14 amino acids. Trimming cost V 4 bases and J 3 bases, with 13 bases left between them. Per germline, CDR1 MNHNS and CDR2 SASEGT. CDR3 sequence reads: CASSVGQVDYEQYF. In nucleotides, the CDR3 is TGTGCCAGCAGTGTTGGCCAGGTGGACTACGAGCAGTACTTC.

This chain connects TRBV4-1 to TRBJ1-1, with 8 bases that match TRBD1. CDR3 length: 16 amino acids. The ends lost 6 bases at V and 3 bases at J; junction bases unmatched: 12. Per the germline V gene, CDR1 is MGHRA and CDR2 is YSYEKL. The CDR3 nucleotides are TGCGCCAGCAGACTCGACAGGGGCCTGAAGGACACTGAAGCTTTCTTT. It specifies CASRLDRGLKDTEAFF.

Notes on this clone: The junction differs from germline at one of its ends, possibly a read error. The chain couples TRBV28 to TRBJ1-2; weak D call: TRBD1 (6 bases). This CDR3 comprises 19 residues. Per the germline V gene, CDR1 is MDHEN and CDR2 is SYDVKM. In DNA form, the CDR3 reads TGTGCCAGCAGTTTCTCTTCCGCTTACAGGAGACAGGCACCTACTGGCTACGTCTTC. This gives the protein CASSFSSAYRRQAPTGYVF.

Here the CDR3 DNA reads TGTGCCAGCAGCACCAGAGTTGGCGGGGCGACCTACGAGCAGTACTTC. Its translation: CASSTRVGGATYEQYF. This sequence joins TRBV5-4 and TRBJ2-7, with D tentatively TRBD2 (6 bases). The germline gives CDR1 SGHNT, CDR2 YYREEE (reference sequence). The CDR3 spans 16 residues. V lost 4 bases to trimming and J lost 2 bases, with 19 bases between them.

This clone was found a few times. The V gene is TRBV5-1, the J gene TRBJ1-6, with a weak D call TRBD1 (6 bases). Germline lookup yields CDR1 SGHRS and CDR2 YFSETQ. Trimming pared 3 bases from V and 14 bases from J, leaving 21 bases between. The CDR3 spans 15 residues. The CDR3 reads CASSSPGQGPPALHF. The CDR3 coding sequence is TGCGCCAGCAGCTCCCCGGGACAAGGCCCCCCAGCCCTCCACTTT.

Only one count was recorded for this clone. The chain links TRBV2 to TRBJ1-1; D unclear. The CDR3 totals 14 residues. Trimming left V 7 bases short and J 3 bases short, with 15 bases between. The germline gives CDR1 SNHLY, CDR2 FYNNEI. In DNA, the CDR3 is TGTGCCAGCAAGAAGCCAGAGGGAGACACTGAAGCTTTCTTT. It yields the protein CASKKPEGDTEAFF.

The CDR3 sequence is CASSQDWDRATEAFF. CDR3 coding DNA: TGCGCCAGCAGCCAAGATTGGGACAGGGCCACTGAAGCTTTCTTT. The chain combines TRBV4-3 with TRBJ1-1, with 9 nucleotides matching TRBD1. With V trimmed by 0 bases and J by 4 bases, 3 bases remained unmatched. Germline-derived CDR1 and CDR2 are LGHNA and YSLEER. This CDR3 has 15 residues.

The chain has TRBV14 and TRBJ1-3; possible D gene TRBD1, 5 bases. Germline V lookup: CDR1 SGHDN, CDR2 FVKESK. V lost 2 bases, J lost 9 bases, and 14 bases lay in between. The CDR3 contains 14 residues. Here the CDR3 reads CASSQLWGLGTIYF. The CDR3 DNA reads as TGTGCCAGCAGCCAATTGTGGGGACTGGGCACCATATATTTT.

The gene calls are TRBV12-5 and TRBJ2-4, with D tentatively TRBD2 (5 bases). The germline CDR1 and CDR2 sequences are LGHNT and FRNRAP. Trimming stripped 1 base from V and 6 bases from J, with 13 bases between. The CDR3 spans 15 residues. The CDR3 loop is CASGLERMGRNIQYF. CDR3 DNA sequence: TGTGCTAGTGGTTTGGAACGGATGGGGAGAAACATTCAGTACTTC.

The table lists this clone with a count of one. The gene calls are TRBV14 and TRBJ1-2, with no clear D. This CDR3 spans 16 amino acids. Germline V CDR1 and CDR2: SGHDN, FVKESK. Deletions cut 0 bases from V and 5 bases from J, with 16 bases between. CDR3 region: CASSQDAFHRGYGYTF. The CDR3 DNA is TGTGCCAGCAGCCAAGACGCCTTCCACAGAGGGTATGGCTACACCTTC.

The chain joins TRBV28 to TRBJ1-2; D is ambiguous. The CDR3 is made up of 13 amino acids. V dropped 7 bases and J dropped 10 bases, with 19 bases sitting between them. CDR1 and CDR2 from the germline V gene are MDHEN and SYDVKM. CDR3 nucleotide sequence: TGTGCCAGCATCCGGCCGTCGACTTCCTTCTACACCTTC. This sequence encodes CASIRPSTSFYTF.

The gene calls are TRBV5-6 and TRBJ1-1; no definite D call. Trimming removed 4 bases at V and 3 bases at J, with 19 bases between. This CDR3 contains 16 residues. Germline values: CDR1 SGHDT, CDR2 YYEEEE. The CDR3 spells CASSHNFRVGYTEAFF. CDR3 DNA: TGTGCCAGCAGCCACAACTTCCGGGTGGGTTACACTGAAGCTTTCTTT. Variable domain in full (rest from reference TRBV5-6 and TRBJ1-1): DAGVTQSPTHLIKTRGQQVTLRCSPKSGHDTVSWYQQALGQGPQFIFQYYEEEERQRGNFPDRFSGHQFPNYSSELNVNALLLGDSALYLCASSHNFRVGYTEAFFGQGTRLTVV.

The chain couples TRBV12-5 to TRBJ2-6; D perhaps matches TRBD2 (5 bases). CDR3 length equals 19 residues. V lost 3 bases to trimming and J lost 0 bases, with 18 bases between them. The germline V gene has CDR1 LGHNT and CDR2 FRNRAP. The CDR3 loop is CASGFACHTRGSGANVLTF. The CDR3, as DNA: TGTGCTAGTGGTTTCGCTTGCCACACCCGGGGCTCTGGGGCCAACGTCCTGACTTTC.

The CDR3 coding sequence is TGTGCCAGCAGTGAGGATAGGGGACAGAGAGACTATGGCTACACCTTC. Its translation is CASSEDRGQRDYGYTF. The chain has TRBV25-1 and TRBJ1-2; 7 bases are shared with TRBD1. Unmatched junction bases numbered 10, after V lost 3 bases and J lost 3 bases. Germline CDR1 is MGHDK and CDR2 is SYGVNS. The CDR3 is 16 residues long.

J is TRBJ1-5 and V is TRBV28; D is possibly TRBD1 (6 bases). This CDR3 region has 13 residues. Trimming pared 6 bases from V and 10 bases from J, leaving 16 bases between. Germline V CDR1 and CDR2: MDHEN, SYDVKM. CDR3 loop: CASRNREREPQHF. The CDR3 DNA is TGTGCCAGCAGGAACAGGGAACGCGAACCCCAGCATTTT.

The V gene is TRBV9, the J gene TRBJ1-1, with TRBD1 identical over 7 bases. From germline, CDR1 is SGDLS and CDR2 YYNGEE. The trim removed 0 bases at V and 1 base at J, leaving 12 bases unmatched. The length of the CDR3 is 18 residues. CDR3 protein: CASSVEESGRGENTEAFF. As DNA, the CDR3 is TGTGCCAGCAGCGTAGAGGAAAGCGGCAGGGGGGAGAACACTGAAGCTTTCTTT. The complete variable domain, with remaining parts taken from reference TRBV9 and TRBJ1-1, reads DSGVTQTPKHLITATGQRVTLRCSPRSGDLSVYWYQQSLDQGLQFLIQYYNGEERAKGNILERFSAQQFPDLHSELNLSSLELGDSALYFCASSVEESGRGENTEAFFGQGTRLTVV.

The table lists this clone with a few counts. V usage is TRBV12-5 and J usage is TRBJ1-1; maybe TRBD1 (5 bases). The CDR3 extends over 13 amino acids. In germline, CDR1 is LGHNT, CDR2 FRNRAP. V lost 3 bases and J 10 bases, leaving 15 bases between the germline ends. CDR3 amino acids: CASGLGVRVPAFF. CDR3 bases: TGTGCTAGTGGTTTAGGGGTTAGAGTTCCAGCTTTCTTT. Full variable domain (rest looked up from reference TRBV12-5 and TRBJ1-1): DARVTQTPRHKVTEMGQEVTMRCQPILGHNTVFWYRQTMMQGLELLAYFRNRAPLDDSGMPKDRFSAEMPDATLATLKIQPSEPRDSAVYFCASGLGVRVPAFFGQGTRLTVV.

The chain has TRBV4-3 and TRBJ2-1, with 7 bases identical to TRBD2. Germline V gene sequence: CDR1 LGHNA, CDR2 YSLEER. This CDR3 region has 15 residues. Trimming cost V 8 bases and J 0 bases; bases outside gene matches: 7. CDR3 in amino acids: CASGRGGGSYNEQFF. Written as DNA, the CDR3 is TGCGCCAGCGGGAGGGGAGGTGGCTCCTACAATGAGCAGTTCTTC.

There are a few counts of this clone. The V and J genes are TRBV28 and TRBJ2-7; TRBD1 matches at 9 bases. The CDR3 extends over 14 amino acids. V trimming: 5 bases; J trimming: 7 bases; junction bases outside the gene matches: 9. The germline CDR1 and CDR2 sequences are MDHEN and SYDVKM. The DNA of the CDR3 is TGTGCCAGCAGTGGGGACAGGGTGCTCTGGGAGCAGTACTTC. This codes for CASSGDRVLWEQYF.

The chain's CDR3 is CASSSTTGAGNTIYF. As DNA, the CDR3 is TGTGCCAGCAGCTCAACTACAGGGGCTGGAAACACCATATATTTT. The gene calls are TRBV5-5 and TRBJ1-3, with 7 bases matching TRBD1. CDR1 is SGHKS, CDR2 YYEKEE, per germline (reference sequence). CDR3 length equals 15 residues. The junction had 5 bases not matched to a gene; V was cut back by 3 bases and J by 2 bases.

V is TRBV11-2 and J is TRBJ2-3; a possible D gene is TRBD1 (6 bases). The germline gives CDR1 SGHAT, CDR2 FQNNGV. CDR3 size: 11 residues. In nucleotides, the CDR3 is TGTGCGGGGGCTGGCACAGATACGCAGTATTTT. Its translation: CAGAGTDTQYF.

The CDR3 bases are TGTGCCATCGGGACAGGGGGAACCGGGGAGCTGTTTTTT. It is translated as CAIGTGGTGELFF. The chain has TRBV10-3 and TRBJ2-2, with 11 bases fitting TRBD1. The V gene end was trimmed by 8 bases and the J gene end by 5 bases; junction bases not matched to a gene: 1. The CDR3 loop spans 13 amino acids. CDR1 ENHRY and CDR2 SYGVKD come from the germline V gene.

The chain uses TRBV2 and TRBJ1-3, with D maybe TRBD1 (5 bases). Germline lookup yields CDR1 SNHLY and CDR2 FYNNEI. The CDR3 loop spans 15 amino acids. V was pared by 11 bases and J by 1 base, with 18 bases between. For the CDR3, the DNA is TGTGCCGGGCGATCTTGGACACCTTCTGGAAACACCATATATTTT. Translated: CAGRSWTPSGNTIYF.

The rearrangement links TRBV28 to TRBJ2-4; weak D call: TRBD1 (5 bases). V lost 3 bases to trimming and J lost 0 bases, with 18 bases between them. Germline CDR1 MDHEN, CDR2 SYDVKM. This CDR3 has 18 amino acids. DNA of the CDR3: TGTGCCAGCAGTTTCCGAATTGACAGAATGCTAGCCAAAAACATTCAGTACTTC. Protein: CASSFRIDRMLAKNIQYF.

V and J are TRBV2 and TRBJ1-1, with 10 positions matching TRBD1. CDR1 is SNHLY and CDR2 is FYNNEI in the germline V gene. With V trimmed by 4 bases and J by 5 bases, 10 bases remained unmatched. The CDR3 runs to 16 residues. CDR3 sequence: CASSVGDRGRWTEAFF. DNA for the CDR3: TGTGCCAGCAGTGTAGGTGACAGGGGGCGGTGGACTGAAGCTTTCTTT.

J is TRBJ2-7 and V is TRBV28, with 9 bases matching TRBD1. Unmatched junction bases numbered 11, after V lost 6 bases and J lost 5 bases. CDR3 size: 15 residues. The V gene's germline CDR1 is MDHEN and CDR2 SYDVKM. CDR3 DNA sequence: TGTGCCAGCAGGGGGCCGAGACAGGGGGTCAACGAGCAGTACTTC. This translates into CASRGPRQGVNEQYF.

J is TRBJ2-5 and V is TRBV28, with D maybe TRBD2 (6 bases). Deletions cut 5 bases from V and 5 bases from J, with 9 bases between. Germline values: CDR1 MDHEN, CDR2 SYDVKM. The length of the CDR3 is 12 residues. The CDR3 sequence: CASSRGGETQYF. CDR3 coding DNA: TGTGCCAGCAGTCGTGGAGGGGAGACCCAGTACTTC.

This chain uses TRBV6-1 with TRBJ2-7; D possibly corresponds to TRBD2 (5 bases). With 2 bases removed from V and 2 bases from J, the gap between germline ends came to 22 bases. CDR3 length: 18 amino acids. Per the germline V gene, CDR1 is MNHNS and CDR2 is SASEGT. CDR3 region: CASSELGSGILFPYEQYF. The DNA for the CDR3 is TGTGCCAGCAGTGAATTAGGTTCCGGGATCCTTTTCCCCTACGAGCAGTACTTC.

The rearrangement links TRBV6-1 to TRBJ1-2; D is possibly TRBD1 (5 bases). Looked up from germline, CDR1 is MNHNS and CDR2 is SASEGT. The CDR3 contains 12 residues. Trimming removed 9 bases at V and 6 bases at J, with 14 bases between. CDR3: CARKDTGNGYTF. The CDR3 nucleotides are TGTGCCAGGAAGGACACCGGCAATGGCTACACCTTC.